This TCR beta chain stems from a study of blood T cell repertoires in COVID-19. Study background: Samples representing acute and convalescent COVID-19 were sourced from the United States, Italy and Spain. Sample material is recorded as cDNA or gDNA derived from T cells, B-cell-depleted T cells, or PBMCs.

Source study methods: Nucleated cell counts were estimated from reference gene primer amplification. TCRdb's table, derived via immunoSEQ multiplex PCR, lists solely in-frame clones and lacks some. The DNA gave D and trimming, while V, J and clone size come from that table. The data hold about 190,000 clones, with 85% to 90% observed a single time. V shed 3 bases and J 0 bases; nucleotides not matched to a gene: 13. CDR3 length: 20 amino acids. Germline values: CDR1 LNHDA, CDR2 SQIVND (reference sequence). This sequence joins TRBV19 and TRBJ1-4; 10 nucleotides align to TRBD1. Sequencing was carried out using peripheral blood. The origin of this receptor is a human donor in a cohort sampled during active COVID-19. The CDR3 DNA reads as TGTGCCAGTAGTATCGAGACAGGGGGCTTTTCGTTTTCAACTAATGAAAAACTGTTTTTT. It specifies CASSIETGGFSFSTNEKLFF.